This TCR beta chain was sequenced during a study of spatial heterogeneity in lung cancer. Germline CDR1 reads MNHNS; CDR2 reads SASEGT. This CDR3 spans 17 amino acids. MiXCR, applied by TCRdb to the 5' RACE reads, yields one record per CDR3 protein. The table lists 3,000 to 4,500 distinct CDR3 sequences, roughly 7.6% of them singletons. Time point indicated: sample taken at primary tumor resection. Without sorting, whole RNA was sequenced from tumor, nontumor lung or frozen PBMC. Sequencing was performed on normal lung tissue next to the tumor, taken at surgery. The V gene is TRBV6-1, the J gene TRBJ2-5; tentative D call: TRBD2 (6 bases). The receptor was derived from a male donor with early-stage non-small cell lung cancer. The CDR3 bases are TGTGCAACCCCCGCCTCTCGACAGCGGGCTGGGGAAACGGCCCAGTACTTC. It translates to CATPASRQRAGETAQYF.